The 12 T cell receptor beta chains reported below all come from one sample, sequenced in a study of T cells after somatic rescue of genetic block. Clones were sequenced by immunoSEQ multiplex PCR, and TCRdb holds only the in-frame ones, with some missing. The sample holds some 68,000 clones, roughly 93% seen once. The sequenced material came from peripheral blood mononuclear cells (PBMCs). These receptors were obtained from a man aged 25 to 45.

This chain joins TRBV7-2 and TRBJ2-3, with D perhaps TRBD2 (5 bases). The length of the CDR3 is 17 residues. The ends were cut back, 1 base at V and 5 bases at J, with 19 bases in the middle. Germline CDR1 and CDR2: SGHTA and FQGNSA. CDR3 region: CASSLESGIVTRDTQYF. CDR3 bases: TGTGCCAGCAGCTTAGAATCGGGAATAGTTACTAGAGATACGCAGTATTTT.

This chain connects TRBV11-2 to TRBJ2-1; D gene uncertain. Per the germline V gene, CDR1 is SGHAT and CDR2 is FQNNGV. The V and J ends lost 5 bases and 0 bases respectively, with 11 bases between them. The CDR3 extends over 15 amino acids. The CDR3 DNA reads TGTGCCAGCAGCCGGATCCCCCACTCCTACAATGAGCAGTTCTTC. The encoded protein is CASSRIPHSYNEQFF.

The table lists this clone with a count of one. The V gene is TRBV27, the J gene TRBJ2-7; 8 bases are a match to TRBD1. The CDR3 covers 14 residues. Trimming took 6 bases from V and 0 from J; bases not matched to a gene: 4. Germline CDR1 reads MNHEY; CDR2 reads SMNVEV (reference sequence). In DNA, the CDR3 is TGTGCCAGCAGCCGTACAGGGGGCTCCTACGAGCAGTACTTC. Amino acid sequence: CASSRTGGSYEQYF.

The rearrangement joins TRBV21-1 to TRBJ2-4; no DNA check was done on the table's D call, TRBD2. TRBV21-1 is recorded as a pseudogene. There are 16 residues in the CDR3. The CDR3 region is CASSKKPGGAKNIQYF. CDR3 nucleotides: TGTGCCAGCAGCAAAAAGCCGGGGGGAGCCAAAAACATTCAGTACTTC.

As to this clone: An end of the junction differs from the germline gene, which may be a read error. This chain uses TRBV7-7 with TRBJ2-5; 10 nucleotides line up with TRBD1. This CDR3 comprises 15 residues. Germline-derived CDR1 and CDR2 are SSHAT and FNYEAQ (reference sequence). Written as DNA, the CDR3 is TGTGCTAGCAGTTGGGACAGGGGTCCAGAAGAGACCCAGTACTTC. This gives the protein CASSWDRGPEETQYF.

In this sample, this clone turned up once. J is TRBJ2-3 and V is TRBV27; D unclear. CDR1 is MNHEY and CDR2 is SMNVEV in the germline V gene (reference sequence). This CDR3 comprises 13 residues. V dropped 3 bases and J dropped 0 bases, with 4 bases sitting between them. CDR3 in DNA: TGTGCCAGCAGTTTTAGGAGCACAGATACGCAGTATTTT. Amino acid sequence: CASSFRSTDTQYF.

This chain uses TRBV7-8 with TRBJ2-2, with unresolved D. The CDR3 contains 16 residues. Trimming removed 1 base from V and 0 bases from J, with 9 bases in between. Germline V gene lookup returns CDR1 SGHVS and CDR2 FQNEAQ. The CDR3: CASSLGLGTNTGELFF. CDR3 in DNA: TGTGCCAGCAGCTTAGGGTTAGGGACGAACACCGGGGAGCTGTTTTTT.

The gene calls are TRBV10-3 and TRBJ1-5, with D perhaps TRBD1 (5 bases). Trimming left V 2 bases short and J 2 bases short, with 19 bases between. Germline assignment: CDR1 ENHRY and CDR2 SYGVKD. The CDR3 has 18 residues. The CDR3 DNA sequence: TGTGCCATCAGTGAGACCGGGACCTCCTCAGGAGGCAATCAGCCCCAGCATTTT. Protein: CAISETGTSSGGNQPQHF.

CDR3 coding DNA: TGTGCCGCTAAGGGAGGGATCTATGGCTACACCTTC. The encoded protein is CAAKGGIYGYTF. The rearrangement links TRBV15 to TRBJ1-2; D unresolved. Germline V gene sequence: CDR1 LNHNV, CDR2 YYDKDF (reference sequence). Trimming pared 11 bases from V and 4 bases from J, leaving 14 bases between. The CDR3 runs to 12 residues.

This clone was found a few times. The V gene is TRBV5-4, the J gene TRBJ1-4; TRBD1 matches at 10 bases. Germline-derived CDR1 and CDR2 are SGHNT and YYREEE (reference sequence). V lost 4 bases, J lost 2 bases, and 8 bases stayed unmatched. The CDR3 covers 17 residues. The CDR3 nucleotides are TGTGCCAGCAGCAGGGGGACAGGGGCCGGGACTAATGAAAAACTGTTTTTT. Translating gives CASSRGTGAGTNEKLFF.

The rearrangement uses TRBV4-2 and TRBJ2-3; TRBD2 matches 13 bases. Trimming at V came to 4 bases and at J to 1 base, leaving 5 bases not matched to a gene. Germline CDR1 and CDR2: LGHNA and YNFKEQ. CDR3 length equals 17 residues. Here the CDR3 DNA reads TGTGCCAGCAGCCCTGGACTAGCGGGGGTTCGCACAGATACGCAGTATTTT. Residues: CASSPGLAGVRTDTQYF.

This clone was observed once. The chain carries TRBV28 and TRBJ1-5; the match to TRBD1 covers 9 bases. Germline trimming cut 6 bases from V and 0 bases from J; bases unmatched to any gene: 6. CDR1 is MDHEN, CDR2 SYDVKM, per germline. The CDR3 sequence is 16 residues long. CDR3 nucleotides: TGTGCCAGCAGGGTGACAGGGGGGTATAGCAATCAGCCCCAGCATTTT. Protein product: CASRVTGGYSNQPQHF. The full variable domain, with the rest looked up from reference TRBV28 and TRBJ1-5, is DVKVTQSSRYLVKRTGEKVFLECVQDMDHENMFWYRQDPGLGLRLIYFSYDVKMKEKGDIPEGYSVSREKKERFSLILESASTNQTSMYLCASRVTGGYSNQPQHFGDGTRLSIL.